This paragraph covers one T cell receptor (beta chain) sequence. In the study's own analysis: Scientists estimated how many nucleated cells there were by amplifying reference gene primers. TCRdb's table, derived via immunoSEQ multiplex PCR, lists solely in-frame clones and lacks some. That table gives V, J and clone size, and the DNA gave D and trimming. The profile shows under 200,000 clones, approximately 83% of them singletons. This record belongs to a study of blood T cell repertoires in COVID-19. Looked up from germline, CDR1 is SGHRS and CDR2 is YFSETQ. V lost 2 bases, J lost 2 bases, and 4 bases stayed unmatched. The CDR3 spans 15 residues. Participants were aged about 18 to 90 years from approximately 24 US areas. Clinical history as reported by participants underpinned cohort assignment. Two negative PCRs, clearance, or symptom resolution characterized the recovered Cohort 3 donors.

The source of this sequence is an older woman who had recovered from COVID-19. Sequencing used PBMCs or T cells enriched from blood (not recorded which). The chain joins TRBV5-1 to TRBJ2-3; 8 bases fit TRBD2. Here the CDR3 DNA reads TGCGCCAGCAGCTTTAGCGGGGCAACCACAGATACGCAGTATTTT. Translated, it gives CASSFSGATTDTQYF.